This record concerns one TCR beta chain sequence. This clone was detected only a few times. Its antigen target is currently unknown. No base quality values were provided; no much bigger clone lies one nucleotide off. The CDR3 measures 12 amino acids from cysteine to phenylalanine. CDR3 DNA is the only sequence kept; it has 36 bases, read in frame from the first base. Trimming at the junction amounts to 1 base on V and 11 bases on J, and the germline ends lie 10 bases apart. Sequences MNHNS (CDR1) and SASEGT (CDR2) are obtained from the germline V gene. The entry originates in a study of blood T cell repertoires in COVID-19 (dated by TCRdb to the early 2020s). Concerning the study at large: The collaborator samples originated in the United States, Italy and Spain and spanned the acute and convalescent phases of COVID-19. Where available, HLA class I and class II types were obtained from metadata supplied by the sample provider rather than from assay-based typing. The prospective study material was composed of cDNA or gDNA derived from T cells, B-cell-depleted T cells, or PBMCs. Subjects who had been exposed to COVID-19, were actively infected with it, or had recovered from it provided the deeply sampled blood TCRbeta repertoires that made up the dataset. A freely available public database, intended as a resource for researchers studying the immune response to SARS-CoV-2, is where the repertoires were released. Nearly every sample came with metadata listing a de-identified subject ID, COVID-19 status, age in years and sex. Samples were obtained from the ongoing ImmuneRACE study (first 160 participants) and from about 1,300 subjects provided by 6 global collaborators.

Collaborating institutions collected whole blood in K2EDTA tubes following their own protocols. For TCRbeta analysis, collaborators shipped samples as frozen whole blood, isolated PBMCs, or DNA extracted from either of those sample types. Broad study findings and their caveats: Clinical and demographic metadata were provided uncurated, with the amount varying by source and participant.

TCRbeta CDR3 regions were amplified from genomic DNA by means of the immunoSEQ Assay, a bias-controlled multiplex PCR. As for the authors' bioinformatics: The number of nucleated cells in each sample was estimated from the amplification of reference gene primers within the assay. Sequence reads were collapsed and filtered to measure the absolute abundance of every unique TCRbeta CDR3 rearrangement. For each sample, productive Simpson clonality was calculated as the square root of Simpson's diversity index across productive rearrangements. TCRdb obtained this table from immuneACCESS and retained in-frame rearrangements with V and J assigned. These tables miss some clones; where compared with another copy, unresolved V genes account for less than half of the shortfall, and the remainder is unexplained. The D gene and trimming were derived from the DNA, and the V and J assignments and clone size from that table. Recorded for this sample are 300,000 or so clones; 75% to 90% of them occurred a single time. The top ten clones comprise around 3.5% of the sample.

The chain links TRBV6-1 with TRBJ2-3; matching of 7 bases hints at TRBD1 as the D gene. The receptor's source is a woman in her forties with acute or convalescent COVID-19. Sequencing was done on a sample of peripheral blood. The nucleotide sequence is TGTGCCAGCAGTGAAGGACAGGGAGGGCAGTATTTT. This gives the protein CASSEGQGGQYF.